This T cell receptor beta chain appears in the sequencing data of a study of blood T cells in healthy people across ages. Findings of the study overall: Strongly correlated with naive T cell percentage was TCR beta diversity. Both naive CD4+ cell counts and diversity were greater in long-lived donors than in aged donors. Age brought a roughly linear fall in TCR beta diversity measured per million T cells.

About this clonotype: Its antigen is still unknown.

The CDR3 contains 14 residues. Germline assignment: CDR1 LGHDT and CDR2 YNNKEL (reference sequence). Trimming left V 5 bases short and J 6 bases short, with 14 bases between. The second PCR ran roughly 6 to 11 cycles with a sample-barcoded 5' primer and J-beta primers. MiXCR, run by TCRdb on the 5' RACE reads, gives a single entry per CDR3 protein. The table shows around 710,000 distinct CDR3 sequences, with roughly 45% occurring only once. Isolation yielded PBMCs, at least 6.5 million per sample, in every case. The chain employs TRBV3-1 and TRBJ1-5; D perhaps matches TRBD1 (6 bases). The sample consisted of blood. The receptor's source is an older woman in good health. The CDR3 loop reads CASSTNGGAQPQHF. The CDR3 region has the DNA TGTGCCAGCAGCACCAACGGGGGGGCTCAGCCCCAGCATTTT. The variable domain in full, with the rest retrieved from reference TRBV3-1 and TRBJ1-5, is DTAVSQTPKYLVTQMGNDKSIKCEQNLGHDTMYWYKQDSKKFLKIMFSYNNKELIINETVPNRFSPKSPDKAHLNLHINSLELGDSAVYFCASSTNGGAQPQHFGDGTRLSIL.